The 24 T cell receptor beta chains below all came from one sample that was sequenced in a study of blood T cells in healthy people across ages (dated by TCRdb to the mid-2010s). Library preparation was by 5' RACE. The sequencing machine was an Illumina HiSeq 2500. The second PCR ran for roughly 6 to 11 cycles and used a J-beta primer mix along with a sample-barcoded 5' primer. Starting from the raw public reads, TCRdb applied fastp trimming at Q25, assembled clones with MiXCR and retained in-frame beta chains. Merged by CDR3 protein, the rows form single entries marked with the most common genes and DNA. Across this sample there are fewer than 1,000,000 distinct CDR3 sequences, with roughly 44% seen only once. The top ten clonotypes cover about a fifth of the sample. The source material was blood. The receptors here all came from a man between 60 and 75 years old in good health.

To note about this clonotype: A much bigger clone sits one base away, suggesting this may be a read error. The V and J genes are TRBV12-5 and TRBJ2-7; D gene ambiguous. The CDR3 consists of 12 residues. CDR1 is LGHNT and CDR2 is FRNRAP in the germline V gene. The DNA for the CDR3 is TGTGTTAGTGGTTTGCAGATGAGCGAGCAGTACTTC. Protein: CVSGLQMSEQYF.

The chain carries TRBV6-2 or TRBV6-3 and TRBJ2-5; D unresolved. Between the trimmed V and J ends, which lost 2 bases and 5 bases, there was a span of 12 bases. The CDR3 has 14 residues. Germline CDR1 reads MNHEY; CDR2 reads SVGEGT. CDR3 protein: CASSYGLESETQYF. CDR3 nucleotides: TGTGCCAGCAGTTACGGCCTAGAGAGTGAGACCCAGTACTTC.

This sequence joins TRBV7-2 and TRBJ2-2; 8 bases map to TRBD1. Germline trimming cut 3 bases from V and 0 bases from J; bases unmatched to any gene: 3. Per germline, CDR1 SGHTA and CDR2 FQGNSA. The CDR3 loop spans 16 amino acids. CDR3 nucleotide sequence: TGTGCCAGCAGCTTGTGGACAGGGACGAACACCGGGGAGCTGTTTTTT. As protein: CASSLWTGTNTGELFF. Drawing the rest from reference TRBV7-2 and TRBJ2-2, the complete variable domain is GAGVSQSPSNKVTEKGKDVELRCDPISGHTALYWYRQSLGQGLEFLIYFQGNSAPDKSGLPSDRFSAERTGGSVSTLTIQRTQQEDSAVYLCASSLWTGTNTGELFFGEGSRLTVL.

The rearrangement links TRBV12-3 or TRBV12-4 to TRBJ2-3; D not resolved. Trimming removed 3 bases from V and 8 bases from J, with 9 bases in between. The CDR3 has 12 residues. CDR3 residues: CASSLKPATQYF. In DNA, the CDR3 is TGTGCCAGCAGTTTGAAACCTGCTACGCAGTATTTT.

The chain is built from TRBV7-8 and TRBJ1-5, with 7 bases aligning to TRBD1. J was trimmed by 2 bases and V by 3 bases; bases with no gene match: 4. CDR1 and CDR2 from the germline V gene are SGHVS and FQNEAQ. The CDR3 contains 15 residues. The chain's CDR3 is CASSLTGYGNQPQHF. In DNA form, the CDR3 reads TGTGCCAGCAGCTTGACAGGGTATGGCAATCAGCCCCAGCATTTT.

The chain uses TRBV5-6 and TRBJ2-3, with 7 nucleotides matching TRBD2. This CDR3 region has 16 residues. V shed 2 bases and J 0 bases; nucleotides not matched to a gene: 6. Germline CDR1 SGHDT, CDR2 YYEEEE. In DNA form, the CDR3 reads TGTGCCAGCAGCTTTGCAGAGCGGGGTAGCACAGATACGCAGTATTTT. Translated: CASSFAERGSTDTQYF. Based on the CDR3 plus reference TRBV5-6 and TRBJ2-3, the full variable domain is DAGVTQSPTHLIKTRGQQVTLRCSPKSGHDTVSWYQQALGQGPQFIFQYYEEEERQRGNFPDRFSGHQFPNYSSELNVNALLLGDSALYLCASSFAERGSTDTQYFGPGTRLTVL.

As regards this clonotype: This may come from a read error, since a much larger clone is one base off. The rearrangement links TRBV6-2 or TRBV6-3 to TRBJ2-1; TRBD2 aligns across 8 bases. The assigned J gene may be wrong: the sequence end matches TRBJ2-7 better. From germline, CDR1 is MNHEY and CDR2 SVGEGT. This CDR3 contains 16 residues. The CDR3 DNA is TGTGCCAGCAGGGCACCGGGCGGGGGGCCCTACAATGAGCAGTACTTC. Residues: CASRAPGGGPYNEQYF.

Comments on this clonotype: The junction differs from germline at one of its ends, possibly a read error. The chain has TRBV29-1 and TRBJ2-3; D is unresolved. Germline CDR1 is SQVTM and CDR2 is ANQGSEA. The CDR3 extends over 13 amino acids. The CDR3 spells CSVRPSSTDAQYF. The CDR3 DNA sequence: TGCAGCGTTAGGCCTTCGTCCACAGATGCGCAGTATTTT.

The chain links TRBV5-1 to TRBJ2-7; 12 nucleotides align to TRBD1. From germline, CDR1 is SGHRS and CDR2 YFSETQ. The CDR3 loop spans 15 amino acids. The ends lost 4 bases at V and 6 bases at J; junction bases unmatched: 8. CDR3 coding DNA: TGCGCCAGCAGCGCCACCGGGACAGGGGGCGCCGAGCAGTACTTC. Encoded protein: CASSATGTGGAEQYF.

The V call is TRBV28, the J call TRBJ2-2, with a possible D match to TRBD1 (7 bases). Trimming left V 6 bases short and J 3 bases short, with 17 bases between. CDR1 MDHEN and CDR2 SYDVKM come from the germline V gene. The CDR3 has 16 amino acids. CDR3 in amino acids: CASSPSQGEDTGELFF. The CDR3 DNA is TGTGCCAGCAGCCCCAGCCAGGGGGAGGACACCGGGGAGCTGTTTTTT.

This clonotype turned up a few times. This chain links TRBV4-3 with TRBJ2-7, with D possibly being TRBD1 or TRBD2 (5 bases each). The ends were cut back, 5 bases at V and 2 bases at J, with 16 bases in the middle. Looked up from germline, CDR1 is LGHNA and CDR2 is YSLEER. The length of the CDR3 is 15 residues. The CDR3 region has the DNA TGCGCCAGCAGCTCGATAGTGGGACCAACCTACGAGCAGTACTTC. Translation gives CASSSIVGPTYEQYF.

This chain uses TRBV20-1 with TRBJ1-2; unclear D gene. Trimming shortened V by 0 bases and J by 6 bases, and 8 bases separated the two germline ends. Germline CDR1 DFQATT, CDR2 SNEGSKA (reference sequence). The CDR3 has 12 residues. CDR3 region: CSAREVRDGYTF. The CDR3 nucleotides read TGCAGTGCTAGAGAGGTTCGGGATGGCTACACCTTC.

V gene TRBV6-5 combines with J gene TRBJ2-1; the D gene is possibly TRBD1 (5 bases). The CDR3 contains 16 residues. CDR1 is MNHEY, CDR2 SVGAGI, per germline. Trimming removed 7 bases at V and 4 bases at J, with 20 bases between. CDR3 sequence reads: CASTDSSPTRYNEQFF. CDR3 DNA sequence: TGTGCCAGCACCGACAGTTCTCCGACCCGATACAATGAGCAGTTCTTC.

The V and J genes are TRBV11-3 and TRBJ1-2; weak D call: TRBD1 (5 bases). V lost 1 base and J lost 4, with 7 bases in between. Germline V gives CDR1 SGHNT, CDR2 YENEEA. The CDR3 is 13 amino acids. As DNA, the CDR3 is TGTGCCAGCAGCTTAGTTGGGGCCTATGGCTACACCTTC. Its translation is CASSLVGAYGYTF.

V gene TRBV29-1 combines with J gene TRBJ1-1; 8 bases agree with TRBD1. Germline V gives CDR1 SQVTM, CDR2 ANQGSEA. The trim removed 3 bases at V and 5 bases at J, leaving 5 bases unmatched. CDR3 length: 13 amino acids. The CDR3 region has the DNA TGCAGCGTTGAGGCAGGGGGCTGGACTGAAGCTTTCTTT. It translates to CSVEAGGWTEAFF.

The chain is built from TRBV12-3 or TRBV12-4 and TRBJ2-5; 7 bases align to TRBD2. With 7 bases clipped from V and 4 bases from J, the junction kept 6 bases outside the gene matches. The CDR3 length is 13 residues. As DNA, the CDR3 is TGTGCCAGCATGGGAGGGGTAGGAGAGACCCAGTACTTC. Its protein is CASMGGVGETQYF.

This clonotype was observed a few times. Here the CDR3 reads CASSPQKVQDSYNEQYF. The CDR3 DNA follows: TGTGCCAGCAGTCCCCAAAAGGTACAGGACTCCTACAATGAGCAGTACTTC. J is TRBJ2-1 and V is TRBV25-1; TRBD1 or TRBD2 may be the D gene (5 bases each). The J call may be wrong; the DNA end is better matched by TRBJ2-7. The CDR3 sequence is 17 residues long. In germline, CDR1 is MGHDK, CDR2 SYGVNS.

This chain links TRBV7-2 with TRBJ2-7; TRBD2 matches at 13 bases. CDR1 is SGHTA, CDR2 FQGNSA, per germline. CDR3 length: 15 residues. Germline trimming cut 6 bases from V and 3 bases from J; bases unmatched to any gene: 5. CDR3 DNA: TGTGCCAGCAGGTCAGGACTAGCGGGGGACTACGAGCAGTACTTC. As protein: CASRSGLAGDYEQYF.

This chain connects TRBV12-3 or TRBV12-4 to TRBJ1-1; 7 positions match TRBD1. The V gene end was trimmed by 6 bases and the J gene end by 4 bases; junction bases not matched to a gene: 8. This CDR3 has 14 residues. CDR3 sequence (DNA): TGTGCCAGCAGCAAGACAGGGTTTAGCACTGAAGCTTTCTTT. Protein product: CASSKTGFSTEAFF.

The chain links TRBV11-1 to TRBJ2-7, with TRBD1 matching 9 bases. With V trimmed by 6 bases and J by 4 bases, 10 bases remained unmatched. This CDR3 comprises 15 residues. Germline loops: CDR1 SGHAT, CDR2 FQDESV (reference sequence). The CDR3 sequence: CASRLNRGQAYEQYF. Here the CDR3 DNA reads TGTGCCAGCAGATTGAACAGGGGGCAAGCTTACGAGCAGTACTTC.

V gene TRBV9 combines with J gene TRBJ1-2; 9 bases are shared with TRBD1. The CDR3 contains 12 residues. The junction had 2 bases not matched to a gene; V was cut back by 7 bases and J by 4 bases. Germline CDR1 and CDR2: SGDLS and YYNGEE. The CDR3 coding sequence is TGTGCCAGCGGGACAGGGCTCTATGGCTACACCTTC. This sequence encodes CASGTGLYGYTF.

This clonotype was counted a few times. V gene TRBV2 combines with J gene TRBJ1-5; D is undetermined. Per germline, CDR1 SNHLY and CDR2 FYNNEI. The CDR3 loop spans 14 amino acids. V dropped 2 bases and J dropped 5 bases, with 10 bases sitting between them. The CDR3 loop is CASSESSFYQPQHF. The DNA for the CDR3 is TGTGCCAGCAGTGAATCCAGCTTCTATCAGCCCCAGCATTTT. The entire variable domain, with the rest obtained from reference TRBV2 and TRBJ1-5, is as follows: EPEVTQTPSHQVTQMGQEVILRCVPISNHLYFYWYRQILGQKVEFLVSFYNNEISEKSEIFDDQFSVERPDGSNFTLKIRSTKLEDSAMYFCASSESSFYQPQHFGDGTRLSIL.

The table lists this clonotype with a few counts. V usage is TRBV6-1 and J usage is TRBJ2-1; 11 bases are a match to TRBD2. The V and J ends lost 8 bases and 1 base, in that order; junction bases with no gene match: 10. This CDR3 spans 17 amino acids. Germline values: CDR1 MNHNS, CDR2 SASEGT. CDR3 coding DNA: TGTGCCAGCCGGCTAGCGGGGGGCCGAGGGTCCTACAATGAGCAGTTCTTC. This translates into CASRLAGGRGSYNEQFF.

This clonotype was observed a handful of times. The chain carries TRBV6-2 or TRBV6-3 and TRBJ2-1; possibly TRBD2 for D (6 bases). CDR1 MNHEY and CDR2 SVGEGT come from the germline V gene. V was pared by 6 bases and J by 9 bases, with 18 bases between. The CDR3 is 14 residues long. This CDR3 reads CASSDLTGTPEQFF. CDR3 in DNA: TGTGCCAGCAGCGACCTAACCGGGACTCCTGAGCAGTTCTTC.